The subject of this entry is one T cell receptor beta chain. Antigen unknown. These data are taken from a study of identical twins. Template switching created a universal primer site, and the cDNA included unique molecular identifiers. TCRdb reanalysed the 5' RACE reads using MiXCR and keeps one entry per CDR3 protein. The sample records some 500,000 distinct CDR3 sequences, around 15% being singletons. Germline V gives CDR1 SGHRS, CDR2 YFSETQ. This CDR3 has 17 residues. With 3 bases clipped from V and 9 bases from J, the junction kept 13 bases outside the gene matches. Study results and caveats: Alpha sequences that were out-of-frame and twin-shared showed an excess of low generation probability.

Another study also made use of these data, one on yellow fever vaccine responses in identical twins.

The chain employs TRBV5-1 and TRBJ1-6; 9 positions agree with TRBD1. Sequencing was done on a sample of CD4+ T cells sorted from blood. The receptor comes from a young woman in good health. CDR3 nucleotide sequence: TGCGCCAGCAGCTCGACTTGGGACAGGGTTGTGAGTTCACCCCTCCACTTT. Protein: CASSSTWDRVVSSPLHF.